This TCR beta chain originates from a study of OX40 agonist ivuxolimab in advanced cancers. Background on the study: At doses from 0.01 to 10 mg/kg, patients were given intravenous ivuxolimab every 2 weeks. A male proportion of about 84% was recorded, with mean age approximately 64 years and range roughly 20 to 90.

Turning to this clone: Antigen unknown.

Points from the study as a whole: Some nonresponders likewise displayed low normalized T-cell clonal expansion.

This CDR3 is 14 amino acids long. The V gene lost 7 bases and the J gene lost 7 bases, with 20 bases spanning the gap. Germline V lookup: CDR1 SGHTA, CDR2 FQGNSA. TCRdb's table, derived via immunoSEQ multiplex PCR, lists solely in-frame clones and lacks some. The repertoire holds approximately 46,000 clones, with around 90% as singletons. The rearrangement joins TRBV7-2 to TRBJ2-7; D is ambiguous. Sequencing used CD4+ or CD8+ T cells sorted from blood, obtained in a trial of the OX40 agonist ivuxolimab. This receptor was identified in an adult with an advanced solid tumor such as melanoma, head and neck, liver or kidney cancer. The DNA for the CDR3 is TGTGCCAGCACGGCGGTGGGCGGCCTAGGTGAGCAGTACTTC. Translation: CASTAVGGLGEQYF.